This is a list of T cell receptor beta chains from one sample in a study of blood T cell repertoires in COVID-19. Clones were sequenced by immunoSEQ multiplex PCR, and TCRdb holds only the in-frame ones, with some missing. The table includes some 270,000 clones, around 86% detected once. The source material was peripheral blood. Receptors originate from a man aged 35-49 years with active or convalescent COVID-19. Both conserved end residues are part of each CDR3. The D gene is left open where the match is weak. A clone size is listed for some rows: how often the clone was seen (once, few, many), or a class if it is expanded.

j_gene	d_gene	len	abundance	v_gene	CDR3aa	CDR3nt
TRBJ1-3	NA	16	NA	TRBV19	CASSIGRGLAGNTIYF	TGTGCCAGTAGTATAGGACGGGGATTGGCAGGAAACACCATATATTTT
TRBJ1-5	NA	13	NA	TRBV2	CASGRDTQTPQHF	TGTGCCAGCGGCCGGGACACCCAAACGCCCCAGCATTTT
TRBJ2-7	TRBD2	17	once	TRBV5-6	CASQVRGGSPVSYEQYF	TGTGCCAGCCAGGTAAGGGGCGGGAGCCCCGTCTCCTACGAGCAGTACTTC
TRBJ1-2	NA	14	NA	TRBV15	CATSRDQRANGYTF	TGTGCCACCAGCAGAGACCAGAGGGCGAATGGCTACACCTTC
TRBJ2-5	NA	14	few	TRBV6-5	CASSYSGGQETQYF	TGTGCCAGCAGTTACTCGGGGGGACAAGAGACCCAGTACTTC
TRBJ2-5	TRBD1	15	NA	TRBV28	CASRSGQGGRETQYF	TGTGCCAGCCGGTCGGGACAGGGGGGACGAGAGACCCAGTACTTC
TRBJ2-5	NA	13	NA	TRBV20-1	CSASQLARETQYF	TGCAGTGCTAGTCAACTAGCCCGAGAGACCCAGTACTTC
TRBJ2-5	NA	16	NA	TRBV5-1	CASSRVALGGQETQYF	TGCGCCAGTTCCCGCGTAGCGTTAGGGGGCCAAGAGACCCAGTACTTC
TRBJ2-2	NA	15	NA	TRBV25-1	CASSTQGRVTGELFF	TGTGCCAGCAGTACCCAGGGCCGGGTGACCGGGGAGCTGTTTTTT
TRBJ2-3	TRBD1	14	NA	TRBV27	CASSIQGAGDTQYF	TGTGCCAGCAGTATACAGGGGGCAGGAGATACGCAGTATTTT
TRBJ1-2	NA	13	NA	TRBV25-1	CASSDIGVGGYTF	TGTGCCAGCAGTGATATAGGGGTCGGTGGCTACACCTTC
TRBJ2-2	NA	17	NA	TRBV5-1	CASSLASLQSYTGELFF	TGCGCCAGCAGCTTGGCCTCGTTACAGTCATACACCGGGGAGCTGTTTTTT
TRBJ2-7	NA	16	NA	TRBV5-5	CASSSPGTMGAYEQYF	TGTGCCAGCAGCTCACCCGGGACAATGGGGGCCTACGAGCAGTACTTC
TRBJ2-7	NA	18	NA	TRBV4-1	CASSQPAAGKGRGGKEYF	TGCGCCAGCAGCCAACCGGCGGCAGGGAAAGGACGCGGGGGCAAGGAGTACTTC
TRBJ2-5	TRBD2	15	once	TRBV6-5	CASSPTSGGAETQYF	TGTGCCAGCAGTCCAACTAGCGGGGGGGCAGAGACCCAGTACTTC
TRBJ2-3	NA	13	NA	TRBV10-3	CAIIRAPGDTQYF	TGTGCCATCATTCGAGCCCCCGGGGATACGCAGTATTTT